This T cell receptor (beta chain) originates from a study of vaccination and CD4 T cells after COVID-19. The germline CDR1 and CDR2 sequences are SGHAT and FQNNGV. The CDR3 runs to 15 residues. Germline trimming cut 0 bases from V and 2 bases from J; bases unmatched to any gene: 2. General observations from the study: Spike mono-reactivity was evident in 304 of the 307 vaccine-specific clones derived from convalescent patients.

Treatment of the sample: roughly 10-day PBMC culture with coronavirus spike peptide pools or control peptides (ViraFEST assay). Researchers reported culturing 2 million to 2.5 million PBMCs per well with 10 IU/ml IL-2 and 9 to 10 ug/ml peptide pools. Cultured CD4+ T-cell DNA underwent Oncomine TCR Beta short-read sequencing. TCRdb reprocessed the PCR reads via MiXCR and lists one record per CDR3 protein. The data show some 11,000 distinct CDR3 sequences, more than 65% seen once. About this clonotype: The antigen is unknown.

The rearrangement joins TRBV11-2 to TRBJ2-7; TRBD2 matches at 9 bases. The origin of this receptor is a human donor who had recovered from COVID-19. The sequenced material came from CD4+ T cells from blood, cultured in vitro. The CDR3, as DNA: TGTGCCAGCAGCTTAGAGCGGGAGGGGACCTACGAGCAGTACTTC. Protein sequence: CASSLEREGTYEQYF.